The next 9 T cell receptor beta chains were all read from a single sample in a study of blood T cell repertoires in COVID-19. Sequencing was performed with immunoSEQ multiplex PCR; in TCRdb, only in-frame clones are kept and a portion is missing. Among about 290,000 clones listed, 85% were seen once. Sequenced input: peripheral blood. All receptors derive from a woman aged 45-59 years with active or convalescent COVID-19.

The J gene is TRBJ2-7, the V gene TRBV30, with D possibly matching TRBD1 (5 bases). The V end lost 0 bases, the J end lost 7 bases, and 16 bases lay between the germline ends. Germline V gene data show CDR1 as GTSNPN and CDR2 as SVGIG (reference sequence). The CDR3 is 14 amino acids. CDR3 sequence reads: CAWSVNRQSGEQYF. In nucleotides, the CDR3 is TGTGCCTGGAGTGTTAACAGACAGTCTGGGGAGCAGTACTTC.

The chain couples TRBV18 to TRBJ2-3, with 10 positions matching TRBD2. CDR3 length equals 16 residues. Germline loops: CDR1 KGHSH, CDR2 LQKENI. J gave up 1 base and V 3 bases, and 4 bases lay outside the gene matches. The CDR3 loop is CASSPLAGVGTDTQYF. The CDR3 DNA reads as TGTGCCAGCTCACCCCTAGCGGGAGTTGGCACAGATACGCAGTATTTT.

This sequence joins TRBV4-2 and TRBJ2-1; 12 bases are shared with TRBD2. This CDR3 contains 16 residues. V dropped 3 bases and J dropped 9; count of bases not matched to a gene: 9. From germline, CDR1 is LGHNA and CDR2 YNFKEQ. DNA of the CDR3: TGTGCCAGCAGCCAGGTGACTAGCGGGAGTAGAAGTGAGCAGTTCTTC. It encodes CASSQVTSGSRSEQFF.

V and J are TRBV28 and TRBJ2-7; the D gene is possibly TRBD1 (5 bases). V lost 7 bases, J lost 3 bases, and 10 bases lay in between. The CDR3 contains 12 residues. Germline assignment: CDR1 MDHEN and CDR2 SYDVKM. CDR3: CASNIGVYEQYF. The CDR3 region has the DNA TGTGCCAGCAACATAGGGGTCTACGAGCAGTACTTC.

This CDR3 reads CASSLDETRLFF. Written as DNA, the CDR3 is TGCGCCAGCAGCTTGGATGAGACTCGGCTGTTCTTC. The chain combines TRBV5-1 with TRBJ2-1, with no clear D. The CDR3 runs to 12 residues. Germline CDR1 reads SGHRS; CDR2 reads YFSETQ. The V end was cut by 0 bases, the J end by 15 bases, with 13 bases between.

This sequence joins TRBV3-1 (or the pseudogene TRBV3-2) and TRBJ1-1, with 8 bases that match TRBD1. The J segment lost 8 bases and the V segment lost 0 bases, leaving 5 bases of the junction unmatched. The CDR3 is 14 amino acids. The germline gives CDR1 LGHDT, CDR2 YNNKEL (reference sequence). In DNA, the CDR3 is TGTGCCAGCAGCCAAGATACCCGGACAGGGGAAGCTTTCTTT. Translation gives CASSQDTRTGEAFF.

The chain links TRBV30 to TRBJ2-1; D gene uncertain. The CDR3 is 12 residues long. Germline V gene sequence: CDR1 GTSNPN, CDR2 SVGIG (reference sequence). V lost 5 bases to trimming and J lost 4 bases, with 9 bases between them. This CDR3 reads CAWGVLYNEQFF. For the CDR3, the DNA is TGTGCCTGGGGCGTCCTATACAATGAGCAGTTCTTC.

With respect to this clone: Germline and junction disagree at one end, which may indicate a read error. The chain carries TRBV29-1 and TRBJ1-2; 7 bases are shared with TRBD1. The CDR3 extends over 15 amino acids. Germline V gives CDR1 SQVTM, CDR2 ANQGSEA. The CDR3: CSVEETDRQHYGYTF. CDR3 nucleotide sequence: TGCAGCGTCGAAGAGACGGACAGGCAACACTATGGCTACACCTTC.

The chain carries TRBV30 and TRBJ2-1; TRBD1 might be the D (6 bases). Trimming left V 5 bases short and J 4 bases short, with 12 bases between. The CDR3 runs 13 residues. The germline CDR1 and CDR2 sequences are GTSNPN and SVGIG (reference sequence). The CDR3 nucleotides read TGTGCCTGGCGGGCAGGGGAATACAATGAGCAGTTCTTC. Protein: CAWRAGEYNEQFF.